Listed below are T cell receptor beta chains from one sample, sequenced in a study of CD8+ T cells in alopecia areata. Generated by immunoSEQ multiplex PCR, the TCRdb table keeps only in-frame clones and is missing some. The table records about 150,000 clones, approximately 50% of them present only once. The material sequenced was CD4+ T cells sorted from blood. The receptors here all came from a human donor with alopecia areata. Both conserved end residues are part of each CDR3. Fields, in order: D gene, clone size, V gene, J gene, CDR3 protein, CDR3 DNA. The D gene is left open where the match is weak. Some rows mark clone size as missing; the rest say once, few, many or name a class of expanded clone.

D: TRBD1; size: once; V: TRBV5-1; J: TRBJ2-5; CDR3: CASSLQGETQYF; DNA: TGCGCCAGCAGCCTACAGGGGGAGACCCAGTACTTC
D: TRBD1; size: -; V: TRBV10-3; J: TRBJ2-2; CDR3: CAISPGQGTSGELFF; DNA: TGTGCCATCAGTCCGGGACAGGGAACTTCCGGGGAGCTGTTTTTT
D: -; size: few; V: TRBV29-1; J: TRBJ2-3; CDR3: CSATGPRRGADTQYF; DNA: TGCAGCGCTACAGGCCCTCGGCGTGGGGCAGATACGCAGTATTTT
D: -; size: -; V: TRBV4-1; J: TRBJ2-7; CDR3: CASSLDGTELRKQYF; DNA: TGCGCCAGCAGCCTTGACGGGACGGAGCTACGAAAGCAGTACTTC
D: -; size: -; V: TRBV2; J: TRBJ2-1; CDR3: CASTPILYNEQFF; DNA: TGTGCCAGCACCCCCATCCTGTACAATGAGCAGTTCTTC
D: -; size: -; V: TRBV6-6; J: TRBJ2-2; CDR3: CASRRRGAGTDGELFF; DNA: TGTGCCAGCAGACGCAGAGGGGCAGGGACGGACGGGGAGCTGTTTTTT
D: TRBD1; size: -; V: TRBV9; J: TRBJ2-1; CDR3: CASSATGVGYNEQFF; DNA: TGTGCCAGCAGCGCCACAGGGGTTGGCTACAATGAGCAGTTCTTC
D: TRBD2; size: -; V: TRBV11-3; J: TRBJ2-1; CDR3: CASSFGREWNEQFF; DNA: TGTGCCAGCAGCTTCGGGCGGGAGTGGAATGAGCAGTTCTTC
D: TRBD2; size: -; V: TRBV2; J: TRBJ2-1; CDR3: CASKIRREEVREQFF; DNA: TGTGCCAGCAAGATCCGGCGGGAGGAGGTACGTGAGCAGTTCTTC
D: -; size: -; V: TRBV30; J: TRBJ2-3; CDR3: CAFSWGSTDTQYF; DNA: TGTGCCTTTTCCTGGGGGAGCACAGATACGCAGTATTTT
D: TRBD2; size: -; V: TRBV9; J: TRBJ2-5; CDR3: CASSVGTSGSWGETQYF; DNA: TGTGCCAGCAGCGTGGGGACTAGCGGGAGTTGGGGAGAGACCCAGTACTTC
D: -; size: few; V: TRBV28; J: TRBJ2-5; CDR3: CASHAPQETQYF; DNA: TGTGCCAGCCATGCCCCTCAAGAGACCCAGTACTTC
D: -; size: few; V: TRBV19; J: TRBJ1-1; CDR3: CASSRGPGITEAFF; DNA: TGTGCCAGTAGTAGAGGCCCGGGAATCACTGAAGCTTTCTTT
D: TRBD1; size: few; V: TRBV19; J: TRBJ1-1; CDR3: CASRPQGGRAFF; DNA: TGTGCCAGTAGGCCACAGGGGGGGCGAGCTTTCTTT
D: -; size: few; V: TRBV29-1; J: TRBJ1-2; CDR3: CSVLPWGKGGYTF; DNA: TGCAGCGTTCTCCCGTGGGGGAAGGGTGGCTACACCTTC
D: -; size: -; V: TRBV5-1; J: TRBJ2-4; CDR3: CASSSGTPWVDIQYF; DNA: TGCGCCAGCAGCTCCGGGACTCCTTGGGTGGACATTCAGTACTTC
D: TRBD2; size: -; V: TRBV30; J: TRBJ2-1; CDR3: CAWEVAGGTYNEQFF; DNA: TGTGCCTGGGAGGTAGCGGGAGGAACCTACAATGAGCAGTTCTTC
D: TRBD2; size: -; V: TRBV29-1; J: TRBJ2-3; CDR3: CSVSLGTSGFHTDTQYF; DNA: TGCAGCGTTTCCCTCGGGACTAGCGGTTTTCACACAGATACGCAGTATTTT
D: -; size: few; V: TRBV19; J: TRBJ2-7; CDR3: CASSMTGYEQYF; DNA: TGTGCCAGTAGTATGACGGGGTACGAGCAGTACTTC
D: TRBD1; size: once; V: TRBV30; J: TRBJ2-1; CDR3: CAWSFRGTYNEQFF; DNA: TGTGCCTGGAGTTTCAGGGGGACCTACAATGAGCAGTTCTTC
D: TRBD1; size: few; V: TRBV5-1; J: TRBJ1-2; CDR3: CASSTQGPGDYGYTF; DNA: TGCGCCAGCAGCACACAGGGGCCAGGAGACTATGGCTACACCTTC
D: -; size: -; V: TRBV4-1; J: TRBJ1-1; CDR3: CASSLTGTTLNTEAFF; DNA: TGCGCCAGCAGCCTTACCGGGACTACTCTTAACACTGAAGCTTTCTTT
D: -; size: few; V: TRBV28; J: TRBJ2-5; CDR3: CASSRAGDQETQYF; DNA: TGTGCCAGCAGTCGGGCAGGGGACCAAGAGACCCAGTACTTC
D: -; size: -; V: TRBV9; J: TRBJ2-5; CDR3: CASSVGQETQYF; DNA: TGTGCCAGCAGCGTAGGACAAGAGACCCAGTACTTC
D: -; size: -; V: TRBV7-3; J: TRBJ1-2; CDR3: CASSHSGGGGYTF; DNA: TGTGCCAGCAGCCATTCGGGGGGAGGTGGCTACACCTTC
D: TRBD2; size: -; V: TRBV7-2; J: TRBJ2-1; CDR3: CASSLAGGFYEQFF; DNA: TGTGCCAGCAGCTTAGCGGGAGGGTTCTATGAGCAGTTCTTC
D: TRBD2; size: -; V: TRBV7-9; J: TRBJ2-4; CDR3: CASSSGLAVAKNIQYF; DNA: TGTGCCAGCAGCTCGGGACTAGCGGTAGCCAAAAACATTCAGTACTTC
D: TRBD1; size: -; V: TRBV5-1; J: TRBJ2-7; CDR3: CASRIDRGGEQYF; DNA: TGCGCCAGCAGGATTGACAGGGGAGGCGAGCAGTACTTC
D: -; size: -; V: TRBV6-5; J: TRBJ2-7; CDR3: CASSYANEQYF; DNA: TGTGCCAGCAGTTACGCTAACGAGCAGTACTTC
D: -; size: few; V: TRBV7-9; J: TRBJ1-3; CDR3: CASSQGAGLDF; DNA: TGTGCCAGCAGCCAGGGTGCAGGCCTCGATTTT
D: TRBD1; size: -; V: TRBV9; J: TRBJ1-1; CDR3: CASSAGQGAYTEAFF; DNA: TGTGCCAGCAGCGCGGGACAGGGGGCCTACACTGAAGCTTTCTTT
D: -; size: -; V: TRBV30; J: TRBJ1-1; CDR3: CAWSAQGNTEAFF; DNA: TGTGCCTGGAGTGCGCAGGGGAACACTGAAGCTTTCTTT
D: TRBD2; size: -; V: TRBV4-2; J: TRBJ2-5; CDR3: CASSQGEGLGETQYF; DNA: TGTGCCAGCAGCCAAGGGGAGGGCCTCGGGGAGACCCAGTACTTC